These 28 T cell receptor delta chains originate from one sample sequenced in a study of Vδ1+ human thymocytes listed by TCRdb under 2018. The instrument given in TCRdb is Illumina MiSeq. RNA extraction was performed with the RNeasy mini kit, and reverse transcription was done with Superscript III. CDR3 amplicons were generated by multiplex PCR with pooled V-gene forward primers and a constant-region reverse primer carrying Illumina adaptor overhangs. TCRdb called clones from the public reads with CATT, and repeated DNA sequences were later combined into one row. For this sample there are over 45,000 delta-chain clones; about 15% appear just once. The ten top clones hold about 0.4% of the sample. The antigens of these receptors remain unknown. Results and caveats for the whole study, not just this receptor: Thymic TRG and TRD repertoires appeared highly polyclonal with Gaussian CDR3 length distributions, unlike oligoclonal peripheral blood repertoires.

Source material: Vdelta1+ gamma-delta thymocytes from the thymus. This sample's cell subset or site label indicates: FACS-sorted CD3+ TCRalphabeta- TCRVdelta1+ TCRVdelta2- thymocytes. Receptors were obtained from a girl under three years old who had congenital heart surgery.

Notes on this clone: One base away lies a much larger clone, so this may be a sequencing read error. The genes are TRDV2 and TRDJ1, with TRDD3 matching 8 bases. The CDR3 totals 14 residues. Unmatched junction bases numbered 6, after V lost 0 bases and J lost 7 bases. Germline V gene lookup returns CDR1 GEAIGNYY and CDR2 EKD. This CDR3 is CACDTATGGAKLIF. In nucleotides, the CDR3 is TGTGCCTGTGACACCGCCACTGGGGGTGCTAAACTCATCTTT.

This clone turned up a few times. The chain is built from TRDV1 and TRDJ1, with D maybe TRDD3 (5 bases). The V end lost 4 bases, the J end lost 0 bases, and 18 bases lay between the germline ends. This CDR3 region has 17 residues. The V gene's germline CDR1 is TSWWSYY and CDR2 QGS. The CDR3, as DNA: TGTGCTCTTGGGGTTCGGGTATGGGGCCCTGACACCGATAAACTCATCTTT. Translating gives CALGVRVWGPDTDKLIF.

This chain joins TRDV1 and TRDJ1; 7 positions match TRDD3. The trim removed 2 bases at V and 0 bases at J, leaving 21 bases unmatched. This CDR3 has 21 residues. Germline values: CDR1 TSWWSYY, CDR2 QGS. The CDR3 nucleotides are TGTGCTCTTGGGGAAACCCTTCAGTACTGGGGCGATTCTAGGAACACCGATAAACTCATCTTT. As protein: CALGETLQYWGDSRNTDKLIF.

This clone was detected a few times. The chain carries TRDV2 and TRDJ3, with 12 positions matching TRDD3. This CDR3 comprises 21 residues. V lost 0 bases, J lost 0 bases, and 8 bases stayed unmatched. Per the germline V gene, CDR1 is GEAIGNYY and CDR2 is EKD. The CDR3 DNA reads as TGTGCCTGTGACACCCGAGTACTGGGGGATACCTGCTCCTGGGACACCCGACAGATGTTTTTC. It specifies CACDTRVLGDTCSWDTRQMFF.

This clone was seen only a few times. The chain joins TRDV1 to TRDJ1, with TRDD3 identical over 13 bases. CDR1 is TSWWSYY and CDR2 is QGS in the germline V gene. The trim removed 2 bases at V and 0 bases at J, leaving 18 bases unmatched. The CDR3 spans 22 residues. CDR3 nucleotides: TGTGCTCTTGGGGAATTTTCCTCGTACTGGGGGATACGGTCCCTTTACACCGATAAACTCATCTTT. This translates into CALGEFSSYWGIRSLYTDKLIF.

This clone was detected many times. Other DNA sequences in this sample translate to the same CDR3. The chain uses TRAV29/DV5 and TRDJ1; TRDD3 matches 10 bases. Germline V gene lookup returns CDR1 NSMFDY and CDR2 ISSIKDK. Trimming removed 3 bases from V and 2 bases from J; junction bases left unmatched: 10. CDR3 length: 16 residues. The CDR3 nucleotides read TGTGCAGCAACCCTTGGGGGATACTTGAGGACCGATAAACTCATCTTT. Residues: CAATLGGYLRTDKLIF.

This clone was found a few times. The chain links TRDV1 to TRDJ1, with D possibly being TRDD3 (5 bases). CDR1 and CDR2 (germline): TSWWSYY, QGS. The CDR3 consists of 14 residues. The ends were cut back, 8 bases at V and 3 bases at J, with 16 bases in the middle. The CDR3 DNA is TGTGCTCTTTGGGGAGGGTACTGGTCCGATAAACTCATCTTT. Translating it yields CALWGGYWSDKLIF.

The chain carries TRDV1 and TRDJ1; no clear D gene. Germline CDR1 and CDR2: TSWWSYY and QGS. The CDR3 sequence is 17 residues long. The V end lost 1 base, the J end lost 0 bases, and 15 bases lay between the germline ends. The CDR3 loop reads CALGEPDQDSDTDKLIF. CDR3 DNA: TGTGCTCTTGGGGAACCCGATCAAGACAGCGACACCGATAAACTCATCTTT.

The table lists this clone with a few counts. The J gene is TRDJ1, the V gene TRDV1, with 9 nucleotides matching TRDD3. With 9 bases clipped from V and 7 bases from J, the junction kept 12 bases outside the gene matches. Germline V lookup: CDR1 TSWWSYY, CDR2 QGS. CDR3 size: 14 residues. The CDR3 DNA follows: TGTGCTCTCAAGGTATCGGGGGGGATACCTAAACTCATCTTT. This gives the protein CALKVSGGIPKLIF.

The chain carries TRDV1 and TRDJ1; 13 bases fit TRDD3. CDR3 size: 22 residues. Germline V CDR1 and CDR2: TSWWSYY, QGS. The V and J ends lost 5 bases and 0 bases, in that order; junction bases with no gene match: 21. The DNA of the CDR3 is TGTGCTCTTGGGACCAGGCCTTCGACTGGGGGATACGCGGACCCCTACACCGATAAACTCATCTTT. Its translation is CALGTRPSTGGYADPYTDKLIF.

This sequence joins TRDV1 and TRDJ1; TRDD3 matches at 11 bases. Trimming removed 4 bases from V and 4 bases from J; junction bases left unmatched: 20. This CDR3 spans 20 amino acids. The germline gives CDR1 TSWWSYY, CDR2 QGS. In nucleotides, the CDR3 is TGTGCTCTTGGGGCCCGCCTTCCACTTTGGGGGATACGGGTGGACGATAAACTCATCTTT. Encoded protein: CALGARLPLWGIRVDDKLIF.

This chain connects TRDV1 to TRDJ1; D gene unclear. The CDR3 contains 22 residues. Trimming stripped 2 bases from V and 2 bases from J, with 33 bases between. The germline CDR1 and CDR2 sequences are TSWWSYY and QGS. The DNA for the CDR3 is TGTGCTCTTGGGGAATGCCTCCACTCGGAGGCCGCCCTCTCTGGTTATACCGATAAACTCATCTTT. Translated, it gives CALGECLHSEAALSGYTDKLIF.

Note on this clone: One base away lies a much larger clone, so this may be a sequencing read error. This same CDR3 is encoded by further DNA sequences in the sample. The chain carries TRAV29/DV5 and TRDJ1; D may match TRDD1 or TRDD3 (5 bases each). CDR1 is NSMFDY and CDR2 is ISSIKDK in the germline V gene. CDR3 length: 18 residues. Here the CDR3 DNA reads TGTGCCGCAAGCGCGATAGTACGGGGGCCCCCTTATGGCGATAAACTCATCTTT. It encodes CAASAIVRGPPYGDKLIF.

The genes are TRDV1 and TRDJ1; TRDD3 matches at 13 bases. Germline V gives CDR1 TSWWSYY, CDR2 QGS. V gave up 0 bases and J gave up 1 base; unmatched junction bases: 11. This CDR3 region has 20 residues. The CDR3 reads CALGELRPVLGDTTTDKLIF. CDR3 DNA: TGTGCTCTTGGGGAACTGAGGCCCGTACTGGGGGATACGACCACCGATAAACTCATCTTT.

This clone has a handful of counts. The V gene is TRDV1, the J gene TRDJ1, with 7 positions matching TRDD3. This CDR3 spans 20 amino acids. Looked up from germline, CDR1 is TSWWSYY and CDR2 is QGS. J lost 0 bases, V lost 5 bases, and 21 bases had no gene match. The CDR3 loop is CALGNSLGGSMHRYTDKLIF. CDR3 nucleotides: TGTGCTCTTGGGAACAGCTTAGGGGGATCCATGCACCGTTACACCGATAAACTCATCTTT.

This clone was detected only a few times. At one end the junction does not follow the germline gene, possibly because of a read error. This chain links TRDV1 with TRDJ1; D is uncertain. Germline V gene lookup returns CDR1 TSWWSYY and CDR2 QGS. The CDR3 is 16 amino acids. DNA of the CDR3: TGTGCTCTTGGGGAACAACCTCCGAAACATTCCGATAAAATCATCTTT. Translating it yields CALGEQPPKHSDKIIF.

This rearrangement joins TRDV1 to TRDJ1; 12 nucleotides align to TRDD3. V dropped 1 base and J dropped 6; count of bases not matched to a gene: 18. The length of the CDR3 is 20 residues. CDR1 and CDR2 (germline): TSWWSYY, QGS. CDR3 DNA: TGTGCTCTTGGGGAACGGCTTCCGCTACGGGGGCTGGGGGATACGCATAAACTCATCTTT. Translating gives CALGERLPLRGLGDTHKLIF.

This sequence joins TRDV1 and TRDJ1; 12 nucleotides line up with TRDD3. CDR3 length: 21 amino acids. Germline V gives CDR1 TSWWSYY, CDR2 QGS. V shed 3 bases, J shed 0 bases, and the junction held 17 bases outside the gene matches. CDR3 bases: TGTGCTCTTGGGGATAATACGCCCTGGGGGATACGGGACCTATACACCGATAAACTCATCTTT. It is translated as CALGDNTPWGIRDLYTDKLIF.

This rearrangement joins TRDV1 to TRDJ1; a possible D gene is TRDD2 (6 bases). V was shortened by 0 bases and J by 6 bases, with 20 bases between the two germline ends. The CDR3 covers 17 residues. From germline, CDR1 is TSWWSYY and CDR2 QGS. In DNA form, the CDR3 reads TGTGCTCTTGGGGAACTTGGCCGTCCTTCCCCACCGAATAAACTCATCTTT. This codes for CALGELGRPSPPNKLIF.

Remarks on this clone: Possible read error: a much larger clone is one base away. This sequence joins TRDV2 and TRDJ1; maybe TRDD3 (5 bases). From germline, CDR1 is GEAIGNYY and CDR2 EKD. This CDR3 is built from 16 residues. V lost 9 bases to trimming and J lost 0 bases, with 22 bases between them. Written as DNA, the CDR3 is TGTGCCACCGACGGGGACCCCTCTCCGTACACCGATAAACTCATCTTT. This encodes CATDGDPSPYTDKLIF.

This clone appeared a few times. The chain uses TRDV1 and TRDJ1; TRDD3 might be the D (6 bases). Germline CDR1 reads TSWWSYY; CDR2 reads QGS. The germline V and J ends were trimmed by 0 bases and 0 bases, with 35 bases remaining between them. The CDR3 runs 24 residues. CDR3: CALGELARNHPGVIVPGYTDKLIF. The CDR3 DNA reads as TGTGCTCTTGGGGAACTAGCCCGAAATCACCCTGGGGTGATAGTTCCGGGGTACACCGATAAACTCATCTTT.

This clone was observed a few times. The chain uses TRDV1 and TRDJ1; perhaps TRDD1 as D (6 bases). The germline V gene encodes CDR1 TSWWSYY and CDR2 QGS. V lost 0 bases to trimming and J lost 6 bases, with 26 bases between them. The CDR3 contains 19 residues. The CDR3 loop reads CALGELKDLLGKYQYKLIF. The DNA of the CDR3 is TGTGCTCTTGGGGAACTGAAGGACCTCCTAGGGAAATACCAGTATAAACTCATCTTT.

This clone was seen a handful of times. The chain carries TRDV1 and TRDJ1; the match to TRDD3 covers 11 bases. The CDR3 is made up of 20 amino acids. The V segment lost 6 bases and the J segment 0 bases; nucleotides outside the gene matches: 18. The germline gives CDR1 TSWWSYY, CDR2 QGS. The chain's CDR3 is CALGELGRPVLGDNTDKLIF. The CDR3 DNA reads TGTGCTCTTGGAGAATTGGGTCGCCCTGTACTGGGGGATAACACCGATAAACTCATCTTT.

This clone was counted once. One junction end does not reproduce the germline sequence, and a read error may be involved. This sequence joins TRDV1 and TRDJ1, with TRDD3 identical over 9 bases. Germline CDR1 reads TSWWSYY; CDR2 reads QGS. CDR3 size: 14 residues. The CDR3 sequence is CALGVGGYSDKLIF. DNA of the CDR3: TGTGCTCTTGGAGTGGGGGGATACAGCGATAAACTCATCTTC.

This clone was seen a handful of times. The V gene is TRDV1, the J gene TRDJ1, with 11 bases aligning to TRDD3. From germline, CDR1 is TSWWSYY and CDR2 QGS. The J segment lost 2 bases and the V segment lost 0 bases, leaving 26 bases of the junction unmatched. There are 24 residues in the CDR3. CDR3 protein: CALGELPSSTTYWGIRGGTDKLIF. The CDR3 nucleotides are TGTGCTCTTGGGGAACTACCAAGCTCGACTACGTACTGGGGGATAAGAGGTGGTACCGATAAACTCATCTTT.

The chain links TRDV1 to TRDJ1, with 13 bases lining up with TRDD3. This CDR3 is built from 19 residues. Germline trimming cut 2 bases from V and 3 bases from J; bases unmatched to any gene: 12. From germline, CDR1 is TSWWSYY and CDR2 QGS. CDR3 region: CALGEVPETGGYVSDKLIF. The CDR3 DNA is TGTGCTCTTGGGGAAGTTCCAGAAACTGGGGGATACGTATCCGATAAACTCATCTTT.

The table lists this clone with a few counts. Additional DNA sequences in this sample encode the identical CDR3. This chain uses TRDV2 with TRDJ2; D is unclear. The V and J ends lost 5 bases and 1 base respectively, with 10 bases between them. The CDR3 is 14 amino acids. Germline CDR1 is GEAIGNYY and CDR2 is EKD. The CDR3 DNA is TGTGCCTGTGCGCCTATTTGTTTGACAGCACAACTCTTCTTT. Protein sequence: CACAPICLTAQLFF.

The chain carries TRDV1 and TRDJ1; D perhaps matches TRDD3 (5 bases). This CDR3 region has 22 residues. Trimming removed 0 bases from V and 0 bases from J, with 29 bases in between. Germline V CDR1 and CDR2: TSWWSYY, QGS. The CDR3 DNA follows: TGTGCTCTTGGGGAACTCCCCCTTAGGCCCCGTCCACCCGGGGGGTACACCGATAAACTCATCTTT. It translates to CALGELPLRPRPPGGYTDKLIF.